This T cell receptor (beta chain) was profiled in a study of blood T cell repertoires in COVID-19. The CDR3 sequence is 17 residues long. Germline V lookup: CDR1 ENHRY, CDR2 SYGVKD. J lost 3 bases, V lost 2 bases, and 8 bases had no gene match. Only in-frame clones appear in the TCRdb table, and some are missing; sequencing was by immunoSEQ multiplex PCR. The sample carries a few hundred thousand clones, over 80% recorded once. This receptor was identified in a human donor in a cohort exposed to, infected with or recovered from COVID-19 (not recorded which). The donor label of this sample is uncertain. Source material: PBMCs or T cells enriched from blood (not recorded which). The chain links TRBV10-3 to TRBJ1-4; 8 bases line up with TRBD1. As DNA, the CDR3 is TGTGCCATCAGTGAGCAGGGGGCGCAGACGGCTAATGAAAAACTGTTTTTT. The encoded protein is CAISEQGAQTANEKLFF.